This T cell receptor (beta chain) was sequenced for a study of CD8+CD57+ T cells in acquired aplastic anemia. Across the study: When averaged, DNA from sorted CD4+ and CD8+ cells came to about 3 ug.

Both TCR beta VDJ combination and CDR3 sequence profiling were carried out. Genomic DNA was the template for this profiling. TCRdb processed the reads anew with MiXCR; each CDR3 protein has one entry. The data hold around 190,000 distinct CDR3 sequences, with approximately 48% observed a single time. Study-wide points: Overlapping CD8+ CDR3 repertoires of patients and controls contained nearly 30 shared sequences.

Germline CDR1 SGHAT, CDR2 FQNNGV. V shed 5 bases, J shed 7 bases, and the junction held 6 bases outside the gene matches. The length of the CDR3 is 15 residues. CD8+CD57+ cell expansion, shown by flow cytometry, had occurred in the patients selected for sequencing. The patients, all of them, had severe acquired aplastic anemia. This clonotype was recorded many times. Its antigen remains unknown. The rearrangement links TRBV11-2 to TRBJ2-5; 14 nucleotides match TRBD2. The receptor was derived from a human donor with aplastic anemia. Sample: sorted CD4+, CD8+, or CD8+CD57+ T cells (not recorded which) from PBMCs. In nucleotides, the CDR3 is TGTGCCAGCAGCGCGACTAGCGGGGGGGCGGGGACCCAGTACTTC. It is translated as CASSATSGGAGTQYF.